The T cell receptor beta chain under discussion was sequenced for a study of T cells after yellow fever vaccination. The study, taken as a whole, reports: Primary-vaccination clones mostly resurfaced post-booster (less than 98% CD4, roughly 90% CD8). Bulk-population clonotypes that are abundant could appear as contaminants in FACS-sorted repertoires.

Each CDR3 protein gets one entry after TCRdb re-called the 5' RACE reads with MiXCR. The sample yields 200,000 to 250,000 distinct CDR3 sequences, more than 3% seen once. The ends were cut back, 3 bases at V and 7 bases at J, with 12 bases in the middle. CDR1 DFQATT and CDR2 SNEGSKA come from the germline V gene (reference sequence). This CDR3 has 13 residues. This clonotype was seen many times. Antigen unknown. The sequences come from CD4+ T cells sorted from PBMCs, collected 10 days after the yellow fever booster vaccination. The rearrangement joins TRBV20-1 to TRBJ2-2; D gene ambiguous. This sequence originates from a man younger than 35 who received the YFV17D yellow fever vaccine. Written as DNA, the CDR3 is TGCAGTGCTAGTGACCAGTGGGACGGGGAGCTGTTTTTT. Translated, it gives CSASDQWDGELFF.